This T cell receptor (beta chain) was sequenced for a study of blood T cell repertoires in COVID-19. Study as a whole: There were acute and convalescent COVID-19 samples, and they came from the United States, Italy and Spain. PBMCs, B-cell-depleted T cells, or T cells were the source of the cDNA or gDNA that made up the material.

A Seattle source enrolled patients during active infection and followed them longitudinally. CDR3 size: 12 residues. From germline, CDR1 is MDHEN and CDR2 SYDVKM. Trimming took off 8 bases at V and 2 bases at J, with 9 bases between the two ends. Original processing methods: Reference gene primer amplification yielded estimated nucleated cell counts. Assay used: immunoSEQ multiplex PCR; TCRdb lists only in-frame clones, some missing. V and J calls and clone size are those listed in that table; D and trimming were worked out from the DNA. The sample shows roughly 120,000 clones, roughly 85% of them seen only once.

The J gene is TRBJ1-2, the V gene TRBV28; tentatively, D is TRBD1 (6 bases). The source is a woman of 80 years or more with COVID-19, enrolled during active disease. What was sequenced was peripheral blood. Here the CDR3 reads CASHRVNYGYTF. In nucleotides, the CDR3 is TGTGCCAGCCACAGGGTAAACTATGGCTACACCTTC.